This T cell receptor (beta chain) was recorded in a study of T cell responses to AZD1222 COVID-19 vaccine. Study-wide results and caveats: Spike-specific TCR breadth and depth both grew after two AZD1222 doses. Baseline antibody screening turned up just a handful of seropositive AZD1222 recipients. Repertoire samples came only from after the peak T cell response.

Profiled with immunoSEQ multiplex PCR; TCRdb holds only in-frame clones, not every one. The table has approximately 90,000 clones, approximately 90% seen once. Germline CDR1 is SGHVS and CDR2 is FNYEAQ. V was pared by 0 bases and J by 5 bases, with 10 bases of the junction left unmatched. There are 17 residues in the CDR3. As regards this clone: Its antigen remains unknown.

The sample consisted of peripheral blood, taken 28 days after the second AZD1222 dose. The rearrangement joins TRBV7-6 to TRBJ2-1; TRBD2 agrees at 7 bases. This clonotype was obtained from an adult who received the AZD1222 COVID-19 vaccine. In DNA, the CDR3 is TGTGCCAGCAGCTTAGCCACAGCGGGGACCTTGGACAATGAGCAGTTCTTC. Translated: CASSLATAGTLDNEQFF. The full variable domain, in which reference TRBV7-6 and TRBJ2-1 provide the parts outside the CDR3, is GAGVSQSPRYKVTKRGQDVALRCDPISGHVSLYWYRQALGQGPEFLTYFNYEAQQDKSGLPNDRFSAERPEGSISTLTIQRTEQRDSAMYRCASSLATAGTLDNEQFFGPGTRLTVL.